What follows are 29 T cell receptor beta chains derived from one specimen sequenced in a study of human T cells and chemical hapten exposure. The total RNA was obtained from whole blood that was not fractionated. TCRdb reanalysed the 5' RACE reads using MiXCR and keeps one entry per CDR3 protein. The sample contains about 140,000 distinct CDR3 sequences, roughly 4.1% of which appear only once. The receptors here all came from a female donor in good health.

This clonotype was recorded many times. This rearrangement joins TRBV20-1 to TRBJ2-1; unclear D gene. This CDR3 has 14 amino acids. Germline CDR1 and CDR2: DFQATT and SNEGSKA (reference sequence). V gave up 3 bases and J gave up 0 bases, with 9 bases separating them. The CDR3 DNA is TGCAGTGCTAGGTCGGTAAGCTCCTACAATGAGCAGTTCTTC. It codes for CSARSVSSYNEQFF.

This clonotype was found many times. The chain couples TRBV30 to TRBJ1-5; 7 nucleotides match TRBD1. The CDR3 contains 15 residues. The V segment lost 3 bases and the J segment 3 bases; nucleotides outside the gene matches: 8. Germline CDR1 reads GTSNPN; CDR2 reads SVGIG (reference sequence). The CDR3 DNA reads TGTGCCTGGAGCTCTAACAGGGGTTTCAATCAGCCCCAGCATTTT. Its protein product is CAWSSNRGFNQPQHF.

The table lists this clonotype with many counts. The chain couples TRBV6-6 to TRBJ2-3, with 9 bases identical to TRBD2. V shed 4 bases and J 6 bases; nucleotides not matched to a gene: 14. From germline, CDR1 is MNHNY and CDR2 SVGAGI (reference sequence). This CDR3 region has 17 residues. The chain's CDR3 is CASSSPTSGGMGDTQYF. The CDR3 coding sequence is TGTGCCAGCAGTTCCCCGACTAGCGGAGGGATGGGTGATACGCAGTATTTT.

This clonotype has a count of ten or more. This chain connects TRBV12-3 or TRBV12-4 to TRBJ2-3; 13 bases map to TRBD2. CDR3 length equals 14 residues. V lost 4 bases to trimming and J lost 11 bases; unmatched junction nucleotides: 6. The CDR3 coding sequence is TGTGCCAGCAGTTCTGGACTAGCGGGGGCTATGCAGTATTTT. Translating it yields CASSSGLAGAMQYF.

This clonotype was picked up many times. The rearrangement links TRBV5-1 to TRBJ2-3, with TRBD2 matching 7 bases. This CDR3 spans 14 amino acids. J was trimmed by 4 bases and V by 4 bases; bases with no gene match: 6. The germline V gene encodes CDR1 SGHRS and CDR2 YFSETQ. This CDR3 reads CASSNSAGADTQYF. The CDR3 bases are TGCGCCAGCAGCAATAGCGCGGGAGCAGATACGCAGTATTTT.

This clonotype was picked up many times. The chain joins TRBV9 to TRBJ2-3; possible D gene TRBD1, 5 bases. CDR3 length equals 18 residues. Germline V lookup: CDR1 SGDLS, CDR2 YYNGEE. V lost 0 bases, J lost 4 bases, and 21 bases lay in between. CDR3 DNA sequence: TGTGCCAGCAGCGTAGGGCCCTCAGCGTCTTGGACACCAGATACGCAGTATTTT. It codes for CASSVGPSASWTPDTQYF.

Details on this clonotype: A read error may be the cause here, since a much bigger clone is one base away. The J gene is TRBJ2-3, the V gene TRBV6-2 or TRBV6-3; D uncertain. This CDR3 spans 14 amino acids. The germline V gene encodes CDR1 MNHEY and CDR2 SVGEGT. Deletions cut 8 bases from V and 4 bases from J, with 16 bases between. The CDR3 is CASRTTIAADTQYF. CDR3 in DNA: TGTGCCAGCCGTACGACGATAGCCGCAGATACGCAGTATTTT.

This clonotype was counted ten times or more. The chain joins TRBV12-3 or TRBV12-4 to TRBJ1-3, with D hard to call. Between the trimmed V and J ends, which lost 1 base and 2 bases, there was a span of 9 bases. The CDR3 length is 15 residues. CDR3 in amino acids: CASSLGYLAGNTIYF. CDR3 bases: TGTGCCAGCAGTTTAGGTTACCTGGCTGGAAACACCATATATTTT.

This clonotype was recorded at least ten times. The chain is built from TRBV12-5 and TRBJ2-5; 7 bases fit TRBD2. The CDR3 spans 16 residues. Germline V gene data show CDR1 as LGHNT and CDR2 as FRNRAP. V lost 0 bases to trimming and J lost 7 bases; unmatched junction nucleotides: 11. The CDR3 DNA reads TGTGCTAGTGGTTTGGTTCTGGAGCGGGGTACACCGACCCAGTACTTC. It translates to CASGLVLERGTPTQYF. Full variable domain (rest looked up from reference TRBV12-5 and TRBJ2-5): DARVTQTPRHKVTEMGQEVTMRCQPILGHNTVFWYRQTMMQGLELLAYFRNRAPLDDSGMPKDRFSAEMPDATLATLKIQPSEPRDSAVYFCASGLVLERGTPTQYFGPGTRLLVL.

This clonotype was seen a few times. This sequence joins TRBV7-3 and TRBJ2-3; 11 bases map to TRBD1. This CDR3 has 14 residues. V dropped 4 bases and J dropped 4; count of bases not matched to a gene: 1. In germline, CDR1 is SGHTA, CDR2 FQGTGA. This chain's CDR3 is CASSWDRGSDTQYF. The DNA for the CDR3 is TGTGCCAGCAGCTGGGACAGGGGGTCAGATACGCAGTATTTT.

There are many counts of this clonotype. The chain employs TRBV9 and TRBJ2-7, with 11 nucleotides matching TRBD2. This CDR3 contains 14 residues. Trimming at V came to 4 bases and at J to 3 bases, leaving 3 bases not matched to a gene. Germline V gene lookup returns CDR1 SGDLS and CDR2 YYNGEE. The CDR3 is CASSRLAGGYEQYF. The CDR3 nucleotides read TGTGCCAGCAGCAGGCTAGCGGGGGGCTACGAGCAGTACTTC.

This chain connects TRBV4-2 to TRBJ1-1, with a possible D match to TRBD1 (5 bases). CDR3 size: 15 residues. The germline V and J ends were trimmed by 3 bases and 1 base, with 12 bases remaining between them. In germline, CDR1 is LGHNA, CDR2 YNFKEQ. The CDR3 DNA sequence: TGTGCCAGCAGCCACCGACAGTTAAGGAACACTGAAGCTTTCTTT. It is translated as CASSHRQLRNTEAFF.

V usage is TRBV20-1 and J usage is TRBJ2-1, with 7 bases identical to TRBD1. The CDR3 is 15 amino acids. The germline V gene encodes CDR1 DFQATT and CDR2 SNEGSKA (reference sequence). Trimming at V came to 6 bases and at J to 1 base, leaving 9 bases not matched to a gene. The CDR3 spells CSAPDRELSYNEQFF. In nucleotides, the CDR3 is TGCAGTGCGCCCGACAGGGAACTATCCTACAATGAGCAGTTCTTC.

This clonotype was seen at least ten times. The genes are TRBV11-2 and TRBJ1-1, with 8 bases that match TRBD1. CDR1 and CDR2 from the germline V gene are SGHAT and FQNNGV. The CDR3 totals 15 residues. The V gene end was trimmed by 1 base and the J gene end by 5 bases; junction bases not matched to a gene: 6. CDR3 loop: CASSLAGQGRTEAFF. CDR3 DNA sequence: TGTGCCAGCAGCTTAGCCGGACAGGGTCGGACTGAAGCTTTCTTT. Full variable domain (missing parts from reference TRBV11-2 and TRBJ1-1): EAGVAQSPRYKIIEKRQSVAFWCNPISGHATLYWYQQILGQGPKLLIQFQNNGVVDDSQLPKDRFSAERLKGVDSTLKIQPAKLEDSAVYLCASSLAGQGRTEAFFGQGTRLTVV.

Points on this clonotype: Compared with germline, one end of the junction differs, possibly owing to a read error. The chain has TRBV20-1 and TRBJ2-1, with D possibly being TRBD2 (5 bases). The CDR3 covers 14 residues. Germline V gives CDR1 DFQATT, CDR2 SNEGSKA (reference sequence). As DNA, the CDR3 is TGCAGTGCTAGGGAGGTCGGGCGGTTCAATGATCAGTTCTTC. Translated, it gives CSAREVGRFNDQFF.

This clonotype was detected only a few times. The CDR3 DNA follows: TGCGCCAGCAGCCAAGGCCGCGGGATCGGATGGGGGCAGTACTTC. This encodes CASSQGRGIGWGQYF. The V call is TRBV4-1, the J call TRBJ2-7; the D gene is possibly TRBD2 (6 bases). Trimming pared 1 base from V and 9 bases from J, leaving 19 bases between. The germline CDR1 and CDR2 sequences are MGHRA and YSYEKL. The CDR3 has 15 amino acids.

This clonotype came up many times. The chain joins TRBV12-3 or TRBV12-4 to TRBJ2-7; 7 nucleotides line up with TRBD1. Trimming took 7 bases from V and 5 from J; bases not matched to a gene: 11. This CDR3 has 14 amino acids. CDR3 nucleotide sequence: TGTGCCAGCACCACGGTTGAGGGGGCGGACGAGCAGTACTTC. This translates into CASTTVEGADEQYF.

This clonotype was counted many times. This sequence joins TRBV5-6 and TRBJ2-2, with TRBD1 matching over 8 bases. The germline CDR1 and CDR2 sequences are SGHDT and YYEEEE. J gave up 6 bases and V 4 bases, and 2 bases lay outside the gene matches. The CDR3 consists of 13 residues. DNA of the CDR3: TGTGCCAGCAGCCGGGGACAGGCCGGGGAGCTGTTTTTT. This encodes CASSRGQAGELFF.

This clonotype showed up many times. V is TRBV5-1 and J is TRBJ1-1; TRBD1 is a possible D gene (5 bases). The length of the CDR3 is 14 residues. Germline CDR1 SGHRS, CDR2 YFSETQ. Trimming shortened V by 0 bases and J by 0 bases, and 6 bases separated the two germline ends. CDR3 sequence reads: CASSLGQMNTEAFF. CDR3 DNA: TGCGCCAGCAGCTTGGGACAGATGAACACTGAAGCTTTCTTT.

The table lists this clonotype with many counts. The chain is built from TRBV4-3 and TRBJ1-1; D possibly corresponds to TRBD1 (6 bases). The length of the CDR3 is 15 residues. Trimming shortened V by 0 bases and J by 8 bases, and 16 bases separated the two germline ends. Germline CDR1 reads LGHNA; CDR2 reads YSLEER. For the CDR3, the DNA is TGCGCCAGCAGCCAAGATTGGGACACAGTTCACGAAGCTTTCTTT. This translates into CASSQDWDTVHEAFF.

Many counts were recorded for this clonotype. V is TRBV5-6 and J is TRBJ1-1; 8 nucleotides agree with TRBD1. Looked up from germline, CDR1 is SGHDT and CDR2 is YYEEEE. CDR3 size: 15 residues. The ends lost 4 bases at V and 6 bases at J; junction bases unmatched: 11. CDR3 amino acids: CASSLQQGVSPEAFF. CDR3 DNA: TGTGCCAGCAGCCTTCAACAGGGGGTATCACCTGAAGCTTTCTTT.

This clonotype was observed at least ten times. The CDR3 nucleotides read TGTGCCAGCGGCCGTTCCTACGAGCAGTACTTC. Amino acids: CASGRSYEQYF. The chain links TRBV6-1 to TRBJ2-7; no clear D gene. Between the trimmed V and J ends, which lost 8 bases and 1 base, there was a span of 6 bases. The length of the CDR3 is 11 residues. Germline assignment: CDR1 MNHNS and CDR2 SASEGT.

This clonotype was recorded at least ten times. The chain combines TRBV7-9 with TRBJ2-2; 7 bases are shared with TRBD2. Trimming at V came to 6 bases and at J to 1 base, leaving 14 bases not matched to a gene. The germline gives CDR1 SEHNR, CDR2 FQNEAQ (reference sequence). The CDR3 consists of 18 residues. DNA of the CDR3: TGTGCCAGCAGGGGGGGGGGTTTCCCCCGACTGAACACCGGGGAGCTGTTTTTT. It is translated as CASRGGGFPRLNTGELFF. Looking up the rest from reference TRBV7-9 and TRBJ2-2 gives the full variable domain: DTGVSQNPRHKITKRGQNVTFRCDPISEHNRLYWYRQTLGQGPEFLTYFQNEAQLEKSRLLSDRFSAERPKGSFSTLEIQRTEQGDSAMYLCASRGGGFPRLNTGELFFGEGSRLTVL.

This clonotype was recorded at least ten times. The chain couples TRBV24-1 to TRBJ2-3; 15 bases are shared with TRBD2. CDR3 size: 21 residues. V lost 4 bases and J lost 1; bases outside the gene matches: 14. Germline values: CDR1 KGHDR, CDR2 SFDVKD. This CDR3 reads CATSDYTGLAGGIPGTDTQYF. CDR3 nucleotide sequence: TGTGCCACCAGTGACTATACGGGACTAGCGGGGGGAATTCCCGGCACAGATACGCAGTATTTT.

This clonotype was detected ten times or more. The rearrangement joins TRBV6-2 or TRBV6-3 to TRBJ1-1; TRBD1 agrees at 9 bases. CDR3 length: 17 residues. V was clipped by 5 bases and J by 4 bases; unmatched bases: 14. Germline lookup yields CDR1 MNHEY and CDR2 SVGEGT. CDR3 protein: CASSTGKLTGGSTEAFF. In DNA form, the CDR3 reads TGTGCCAGCAGTACGGGAAAATTGACAGGGGGGAGCACTGAAGCTTTCTTT.

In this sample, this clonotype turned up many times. The CDR3 reads CSARDKGENYNSPLHF. The CDR3 DNA is TGCAGTGCTAGAGATAAGGGGGAGAACTATAATTCACCCCTCCACTTT. The chain employs TRBV20-1 and TRBJ1-6, with D possibly TRBD1 on 6 matching bases. CDR3 length: 16 amino acids. Between the trimmed V and J ends, which lost 0 bases and 3 bases, there was a span of 12 bases. The germline CDR1 and CDR2 sequences are DFQATT and SNEGSKA (reference sequence).

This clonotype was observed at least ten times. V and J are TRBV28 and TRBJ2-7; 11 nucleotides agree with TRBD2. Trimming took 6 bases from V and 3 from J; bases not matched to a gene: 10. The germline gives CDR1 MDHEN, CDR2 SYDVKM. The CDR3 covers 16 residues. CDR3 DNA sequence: TGTGCCAGCAGCATTTCGGGACTAGCGGTTTACTACGAGCAGTACTTC. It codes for CASSISGLAVYYEQYF.

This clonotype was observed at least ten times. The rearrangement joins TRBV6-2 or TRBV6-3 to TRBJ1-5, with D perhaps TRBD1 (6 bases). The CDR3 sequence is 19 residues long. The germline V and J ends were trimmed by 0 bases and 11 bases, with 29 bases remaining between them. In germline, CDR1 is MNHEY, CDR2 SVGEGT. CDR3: CASSYSTLIPQQGFFTQHF. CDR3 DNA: TGTGCCAGCAGTTACTCGACTTTGATCCCCCAACAGGGTTTTTTTACCCAGCATTTT.

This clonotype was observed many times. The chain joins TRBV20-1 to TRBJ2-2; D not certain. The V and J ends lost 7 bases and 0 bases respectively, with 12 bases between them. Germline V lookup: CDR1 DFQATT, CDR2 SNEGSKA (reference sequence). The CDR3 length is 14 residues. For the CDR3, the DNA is TGCAGTGTGGAGCCCGCCTCGAACACCGGGGAGCTGTTTTTT. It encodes CSVEPASNTGELFF.